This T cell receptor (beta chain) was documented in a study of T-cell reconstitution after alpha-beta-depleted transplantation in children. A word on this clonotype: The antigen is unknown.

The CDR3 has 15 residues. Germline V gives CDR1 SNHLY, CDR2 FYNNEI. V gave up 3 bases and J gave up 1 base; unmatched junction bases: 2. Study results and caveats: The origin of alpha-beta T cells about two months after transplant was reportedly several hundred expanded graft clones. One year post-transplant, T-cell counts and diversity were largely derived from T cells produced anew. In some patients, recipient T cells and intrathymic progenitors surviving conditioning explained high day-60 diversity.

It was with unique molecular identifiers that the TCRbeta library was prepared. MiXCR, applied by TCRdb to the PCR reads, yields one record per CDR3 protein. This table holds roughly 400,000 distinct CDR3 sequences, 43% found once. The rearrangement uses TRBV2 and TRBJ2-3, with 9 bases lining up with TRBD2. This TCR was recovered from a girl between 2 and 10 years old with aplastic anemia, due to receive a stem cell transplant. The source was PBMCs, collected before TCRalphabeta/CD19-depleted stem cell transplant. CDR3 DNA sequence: TGTGCCAGCAGTGACCAGCGGGAGGGCACAGATACGCAGTATTTT. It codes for CASSDQREGTDTQYF.